The entry that follows covers one T cell receptor beta chain sequence. Unique molecular identifiers were incorporated when the TCRbeta library was constructed. Each CDR3 protein gets one entry after TCRdb re-called the PCR reads with MiXCR. The sample carries 210,000 or so distinct CDR3 sequences, roughly 9% recorded once. The data are from a study of T-cell reconstitution after alpha-beta-depleted transplantation in children. Germline CDR1 KGHSH, CDR2 LQKENI. This CDR3 is 14 amino acids long. V shed 3 bases and J 3 bases; nucleotides not matched to a gene: 4. This sequence joins TRBV18 and TRBJ1-2; 7 bases are shared with TRBD1. The sequencing used PBMCs from the stem cell graft donor, collected from the stem cell graft. This clonotype originated in a human donor who donated a stem cell graft to a child with acute lymphoblastic leukemia. In nucleotides, the CDR3 is TGTGCCAGCTCACCGAGGGGGCAAGACTATGGCTACACCTTC. Translated: CASSPRGQDYGYTF.